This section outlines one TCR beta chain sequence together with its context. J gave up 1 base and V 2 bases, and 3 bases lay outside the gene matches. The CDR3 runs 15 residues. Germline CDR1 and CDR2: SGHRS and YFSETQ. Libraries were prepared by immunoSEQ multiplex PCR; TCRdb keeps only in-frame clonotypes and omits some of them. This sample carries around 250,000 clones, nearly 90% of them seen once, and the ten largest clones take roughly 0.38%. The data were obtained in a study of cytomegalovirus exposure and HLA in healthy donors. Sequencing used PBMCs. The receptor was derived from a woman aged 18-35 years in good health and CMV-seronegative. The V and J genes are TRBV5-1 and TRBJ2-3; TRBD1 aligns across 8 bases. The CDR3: CASSFTGGGTDTQYF. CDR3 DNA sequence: TGCGCCAGCAGCTTTACAGGGGGAGGCACAGATACGCAGTATTTT.